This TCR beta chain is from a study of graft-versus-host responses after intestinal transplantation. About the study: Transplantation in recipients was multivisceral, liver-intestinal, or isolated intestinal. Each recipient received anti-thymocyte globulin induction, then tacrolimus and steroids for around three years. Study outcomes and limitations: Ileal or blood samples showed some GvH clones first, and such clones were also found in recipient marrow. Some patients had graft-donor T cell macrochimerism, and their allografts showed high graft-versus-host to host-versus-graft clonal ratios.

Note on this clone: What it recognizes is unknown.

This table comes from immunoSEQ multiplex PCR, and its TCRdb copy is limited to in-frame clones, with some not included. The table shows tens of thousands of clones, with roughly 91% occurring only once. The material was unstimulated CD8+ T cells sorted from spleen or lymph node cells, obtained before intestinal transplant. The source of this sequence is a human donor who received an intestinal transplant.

The CDR3 sequence is CASSEGLANEYEQYF. The DNA of the CDR3 is TGTGCCAGCAGCGAGGGACTAGCGAACGAGTACGAGCAGTACTTC. This sequence joins TRBV7-2 and TRBJ2-7; 10 nucleotides agree with TRBD2. From germline, CDR1 is SGHTA and CDR2 FQGNSA. This CDR3 has 15 residues. Trimming cost V 5 bases and J 4 bases; bases outside gene matches: 8.